Reported below is one TCR beta chain. The germline gives CDR1 SGHRS, CDR2 YFSETQ. The CDR3 has 16 residues. V dropped 1 base and J dropped 4; count of bases not matched to a gene: 7. The time point: week 3, after first cycle of checkpoint inhibitor. Measured with immunoSEQ multiplex PCR; TCRdb has only the in-frame clones, and not every one. This table holds over 5,500 clones, approximately 85% found once. This specimen belongs to a study of blood T cell dynamics during melanoma immunotherapy. This sequence originates from a human donor with melanoma. Some clones in this sample may be carry-over from other donors' samples. This chain connects TRBV5-1 to TRBJ2-2; 7 bases align to TRBD1. The specimen was blood, collected from a patient treated with checkpoint blockade. As DNA, the CDR3 is TGCGCCAGCAGCTTGACGGTGGCAGGGGGCACCGGGGAGCTGTTTTTT. This gives the protein CASSLTVAGGTGELFF.